The 21 T cell receptor beta chains presented below share a single source sample, sequenced in a study of molecular identifiers for immune sequencing clone quantification. MiXCR was run by TCRdb on the PCR reads, yielding one entry per CDR3 protein. The data show a few hundred thousand distinct CDR3 sequences, roughly 23% seen once. The sample was naive CD8+ T cells from blood, with Jurkat cell RNA spiked in. Subset indicated: FACS-sorted CD8+CD4-CCR7+CD45RA+ naive T cells. The receptors derive from a human donor in good health. Some libraries in this study had Jurkat cell RNA spiked in.

This clonotype was found a few times. The rearrangement uses TRBV6-6 and TRBJ2-3, with D perhaps TRBD2 (6 bases). The V and J ends lost 1 base and 1 base respectively, with 12 bases between them. The length of the CDR3 is 16 residues. Germline V gene lookup returns CDR1 MNHNY and CDR2 SVGAGI (reference sequence). The CDR3 region is CASSYFRGIGTDTQYF. The CDR3 DNA sequence: TGTGCCAGCAGTTACTTTCGCGGGATTGGCACAGATACGCAGTATTTT.

A note on this clonotype: Possible read error: a much larger clone is one base away. The conserved closing phenylalanine or tryptophan is absent in this CDR3, likely reflecting a read error. The chain joins TRBV12-3 or TRBV12-4 to TRBJ2-5; D is uncertain. The length of the CDR3 is 12 residues. The ends were cut back, 3 bases at V and 5 bases at J, with 7 bases in the middle. In DNA, the CDR3 is TGTGCCAGCAGTTTTACCTCGGAGACCCAGTACCTC. As protein: CASSFTSETQYL.

This clonotype showed up just a few times. This chain connects TRBV14 to TRBJ2-3, with 8 bases that match TRBD2. J was trimmed by 4 bases and V by 4 bases; bases with no gene match: 7. The germline gives CDR1 SGHDN, CDR2 FVKESK. The CDR3 extends over 15 amino acids. CDR3 nucleotide sequence: TGTGCCAGCAGCCGCGTCGGGAGGGCTCCAGATACGCAGTATTTT. This encodes CASSRVGRAPDTQYF. Supplemented by reference TRBV14 and TRBJ2-3, the full variable domain reads EAGVTQFPSHSVIEKGQTVTLRCDPISGHDNLYWYRRVMGKEIKFLLHFVKESKQDESGMPNNRFLAERTGGTYSTLKVQPAELEDSGVYFCASSRVGRAPDTQYFGPGTRLTVL.

Concerning this clonotype itself: This may stem from a read error, because a much larger clone lies one nucleotide away. The V call is TRBV12-3 or TRBV12-4, the J call TRBJ1-1, with TRBD1 as a possible D gene (6 bases). Trimming pared 6 bases from V and 4 bases from J, leaving 15 bases between. The CDR3 is 14 residues long. The CDR3 DNA reads TGTGCCAGCAGAATAGAGGGGGGTCGCACTGAAGCTTTCTTT. This translates into CASRIEGGRTEAFF.

This clonotype was seen ten or more times. The rearrangement uses TRBV12-3 or TRBV12-4 and TRBJ2-7; the match to TRBD1 covers 10 bases. The V gene end was trimmed by 6 bases and the J gene end by 5 bases; junction bases not matched to a gene: 7. CDR3 length: 14 amino acids. CDR3 in DNA: TGTGCCAGCAGCACCGGGACAGGGGTCCACGAGCAGTACTTC. Its translation: CASSTGTGVHEQYF.

This clonotype was counted once. A much larger clone lies one base from this, so it may be a read error. J is TRBJ2-2 and V is TRBV7-9; D gene uncertain. The V gene lost 4 bases and the J gene lost 2 bases, with 11 bases spanning the gap. From germline, CDR1 is SEHNR and CDR2 FQNEAQ (reference sequence). This CDR3 comprises 15 residues. CDR3 in amino acids: CASSYAVRNTGELFF. The CDR3 DNA reads as TGTGCCAGCAGCTATGCAGTACGAAACACCGGGGAGCTGTTTTTT.

The chain carries TRBV27 and TRBJ2-4; 9 bases match TRBD1. Trimming removed 6 bases from V and 3 bases from J; junction bases left unmatched: 9. Germline CDR1 is MNHEY and CDR2 is SMNVEV (reference sequence). CDR3 length: 16 residues. The CDR3, as DNA: TGTGCCAGCAGGTCTTTACAGGGGGCGCACAAAAACATTCAGTACTTC. It codes for CASRSLQGAHKNIQYF.

About this clonotype: Possible read error: a much larger clone is one base away. The chain carries TRBV7-9 and TRBJ2-7, with TRBD2 identical over 8 bases. The CDR3 has 17 residues. Germline CDR1 reads SEHNR; CDR2 reads FQNEAQ (reference sequence). Unmatched junction bases numbered 13, after V lost 5 bases and J lost 1 base. CDR3 region: CASSPGLVGGGSYEQYF. CDR3 in DNA: TGTGCCAGCAGCCCGGGACTAGTGGGAGGGGGTTCCTACGAGCAGTACTTC.

This clonotype was observed a handful of times. The V and J genes are TRBV7-9 and TRBJ2-3, with 11 bases that match TRBD2. J was trimmed by 5 bases and V by 5 bases; bases with no gene match: 9. The length of the CDR3 is 16 residues. The germline gives CDR1 SEHNR, CDR2 FQNEAQ (reference sequence). The CDR3 here is CASSPILAGEIDTQYF. CDR3 bases: TGTGCCAGCAGCCCTATACTAGCGGGAGAAATAGATACGCAGTATTTT.

This clonotype was counted at least ten times. The J gene is TRBJ1-3, the V gene TRBV27; D might be TRBD1 (5 bases). This CDR3 region has 15 residues. Germline V gene sequence: CDR1 MNHEY, CDR2 SMNVEV (reference sequence). The germline V and J ends were trimmed by 0 bases and 5 bases, with 11 bases remaining between them. Written as DNA, the CDR3 is TGTGCCAGCAGTTTATCTTCAGGGCTCAGAAACACCATATATTTT. Translated, it gives CASSLSSGLRNTIYF.

In its sample, this clonotype was seen many times. V is TRBV5-5 and J is TRBJ1-1; TRBD1 matches at 8 bases. CDR1 SGHKS and CDR2 YYEKEE come from the germline V gene (reference sequence). J was trimmed by 10 bases and V by 0 bases; bases with no gene match: 5. This CDR3 comprises 13 residues. The CDR3 here is CASSLAQGVAAFF. The CDR3 DNA sequence: TGTGCCAGCAGCTTGGCACAGGGGGTAGCAGCTTTCTTT.

This clonotype was counted a few times. The chain is built from TRBV6-5 and TRBJ1-1; 10 bases map to TRBD1. Germline CDR1 reads MNHEY; CDR2 reads SVGAGI. V was clipped by 0 bases and J by 5 bases; unmatched bases: 3. This CDR3 region has 15 residues. The CDR3 sequence: CASSYSRTGGTEAFF. For the CDR3, the DNA is TGTGCCAGCAGTTACTCGCGGACAGGGGGGACTGAAGCTTTCTTT.

In regard to this clonotype: It may be a read error: a sequence one base away is much more abundant. As the CDR3 is not closed by the conserved phenylalanine or tryptophan, this likely results from a read error. The chain recombines TRBV29-1 with TRBJ2-7; TRBD1 is a possible D gene (5 bases). V gave up 6 bases and J gave up 5 bases, with 8 bases separating them. The CDR3 is made up of 10 amino acids. Germline V gene lookup returns CDR1 SQVTM and CDR2 ANQGSEA. The chain's CDR3 is CSVLQDEQYS. The DNA of the CDR3 is TGCAGCGTGTTACAGGACGAGCAGTACTCC.

V and J are TRBV20-1 and TRBJ2-1; 7 bases fit TRBD2. Germline V gene data show CDR1 as DFQATT and CDR2 as SNEGSKA (reference sequence). J lost 5 bases, V lost 0 bases, and 7 bases had no gene match. The CDR3 is made up of 15 amino acids. CDR3 in DNA: TGCAGTGCTAGAGATTTGGCGGGGGTAGACAATGAGCAGTTCTTC. This codes for CSARDLAGVDNEQFF.

V is TRBV9 and J is TRBJ2-3, with D perhaps given as TRBD1 or TRBD2 (5 bases each). CDR1 is SGDLS, CDR2 YYNGEE, per germline. Trimming shortened V by 4 bases and J by 4 bases, and 13 bases separated the two germline ends. This CDR3 is 14 amino acids long. This chain's CDR3 is CASSPGTGADTQYF. In DNA form, the CDR3 reads TGTGCCAGCAGCCCCGGGACGGGCGCAGATACGCAGTATTTT.

The chain links TRBV19 to TRBJ2-7, with D tentatively TRBD1 (5 bases). CDR3 length equals 14 residues. Germline V gives CDR1 LNHDA, CDR2 SQIVND (reference sequence). V was clipped by 4 bases and J by 6 bases, with 16 bases between them. This CDR3 reads CASSTRGPGIEQYF. CDR3 DNA sequence: TGTGCCAGTAGTACCCGTGGACCAGGGATCGAGCAGTACTTC.

Note on this clonotype: Mismatch with germline at one junction end may stem from a read error. The V and J genes are TRBV27 and TRBJ2-3; 8 bases map to TRBD1. This CDR3 spans 14 amino acids. Germline V gene data show CDR1 as MNHEY and CDR2 as SMNVEV (reference sequence). CDR3 sequence reads: CASGFVQGADTQYF. Written as DNA, the CDR3 is TGTGCCAGCGGTTTCGTACAGGGGGCAGATACGCAGTATTTT.

The rearrangement uses TRBV19 and TRBJ2-7, with D uncertain. Trimming pared 6 bases from V and 0 bases from J, leaving 15 bases between. Germline CDR1 is LNHDA and CDR2 is SQIVND (reference sequence). There are 15 residues in the CDR3. CDR3 sequence reads: CASSYRASSSYEQYF. CDR3 DNA sequence: TGTGCCAGTAGCTACCGGGCGAGCAGCTCCTACGAGCAGTACTTC.

This clonotype was seen once. This sequence may be a read error, since a much larger clone differs from it by one base. V usage is TRBV6-2 or TRBV6-3 and J usage is TRBJ2-7; D gene ambiguous. The CDR3 covers 13 residues. The germline gives CDR1 MNHEY, CDR2 SVGEGT. Trimming took 5 bases from V and 9 from J, leaving 17 bases between them. CDR3 residues: CASSPSASPGQYF. As DNA, the CDR3 is TGTGCCAGCAGTCCATCAGCTTCCCCCGGGCAGTACTTC.

This clonotype occurred many times. The chain couples TRBV13 to TRBJ1-1, with 7 bases identical to TRBD1. Germline CDR1 PRHDT, CDR2 FYEKMQ (reference sequence). Trimming took 4 bases from V and 1 from J; bases not matched to a gene: 6. This CDR3 is 15 amino acids long. This CDR3 reads CASSSRGQSNTEAFF. CDR3 coding DNA: TGTGCCAGCAGCTCCAGGGGACAGTCGAACACTGAAGCTTTCTTT.

Ten or more counts support this clonotype. This sequence joins TRBV5-4 and TRBJ1-5; 12 nucleotides match TRBD1. Germline assignment: CDR1 SGHNT and CDR2 YYREEE (reference sequence). V trimming: 4 bases; J trimming: 6 bases; junction bases outside the gene matches: 5. The CDR3 totals 15 residues. This CDR3 is CASSPGQGAGQPQHF. For the CDR3, the DNA is TGTGCCAGCAGCCCGGGACAGGGGGCGGGTCAGCCCCAGCATTTT.